This T cell receptor beta chain was identified in a study of T cell changes during pregnancy in multiple sclerosis. This CDR3 spans 14 amino acids. V was clipped by 4 bases and J by 4 bases, with 14 bases between them. CDR1 and CDR2 from the germline V gene are MGHRA and YSYEKL. Sequenced by immunoSEQ multiplex PCR; TCRdb stores in-frame clones only, minus some. Of about 64,000 clones listed, more than 90% were seen once; the top ten hold 1.4%. The source of this sequence is a female donor with multiple sclerosis, enrolled in a pregnancy study. The starting material was peripheral blood, obtained in the second trimester of pregnancy. The chain couples TRBV4-1 to TRBJ2-7, with a possible D match to TRBD1 (5 bases). This chain's CDR3 is CASSRSGSAYEQYF. The CDR3 DNA sequence: TGCGCCAGCAGCCGATCAGGGTCCGCATACGAGCAGTACTTC.